These T cell receptor beta chains were read from a single sample in a study of Ad26.COV2.S vaccination and SARS-CoV-2 variants. TCRdb's copy holds only in-frame clones and misses some; the assay was immunoSEQ multiplex PCR. The sample shows roughly 350,000 clones, around 86% of them seen only once. Specimen: peripheral blood, collected in a trial of Ad26.COV2.S vaccine versus placebo. The source of these receptors is a person between 18 and 65 years old who received the Ad26.COV2.S COVID-19 vaccine or a placebo. The CDR3 runs from the conserved cysteine through the conserved F or W. Each record gives: V gene, D gene, J gene, clone size, CDR3 protein, CDR3 DNA. A D gene is named only where the DNA matches it firmly. Not every row has a clone size; where given, it reads once, few, many or a size class.

>TRBV7-8|NA|TRBJ1-2|once
CASSPGPTGYGYTF
TGTGCCAGCAGCCCCGGACCTACGGGCTATGGCTACACCTTC
>TRBV6-5|TRBD1|TRBJ1-1|NA
CASSHRGGTDTEAFF
TGTGCCAGCAGCCACAGGGGGGGTACGGACACTGAAGCTTTCTTT
>TRBV6-4|NA|TRBJ1-2|NA
CASSGQRYGYTF
TGTGCCAGCAGTGGGCAAAGGTATGGCTACACCTTC
>TRBV5-8|NA|TRBJ1-2|NA
CAVRGYGYTF
TGTGCCGTAAGAGGGTATGGCTACACCTTC
>TRBV28|TRBD1|TRBJ2-7|NA
CASRSGGSYEQYF
TGTGCCAGCAGGTCAGGGGGATCCTACGAGCAGTACTTC
>TRBV5-5|TRBD1|TRBJ2-5|NA
CASSFPDRGQETQYF
TGTGCCAGCAGCTTCCCGGACAGGGGTCAAGAGACCCAGTACTTC
>TRBV11-2|NA|TRBJ2-2|NA
CASNIFPGGELFF
TGTGCCAGCAACATTTTCCCTGGCGGGGAGCTGTTTTTT
>TRBV6-5|TRBD2|TRBJ2-1|NA
CASSQRGGFYNEQFF
TGTGCCAGCAGCCAGCGGGGGGGCTTCTACAATGAGCAGTTCTTC
>TRBV27|NA|TRBJ2-1|NA
CASSLPLGGGKYGEQFF
TGTGCCAGCAGTTTACCCCTCGGAGGGGGTAAGTACGGTGAGCAGTTCTTC
>TRBV11-3|NA|TRBJ2-5|NA
CASSSALNPETQYF
TGTGCCAGCAGCTCCGCATTGAACCCGGAGACCCAGTACTTC
>TRBV7-3|NA|TRBJ2-7|once
CASSLQGEYEQYF
TGTGCCAGCAGCTTACAAGGAGAATACGAGCAGTACTTC
>TRBV4-1|NA|TRBJ2-3|NA
CASSQALTVTDTQYF
TGCGCCAGCAGCCAAGCTTTGACGGTCACAGATACGCAGTATTTT
>TRBV3-1/TRBV3-2|NA|TRBJ1-2|NA
CASSPASDGLYGYTF
TGTGCCAGCAGCCCAGCTTCCGACGGGCTATATGGCTACACCTTC
>TRBV5-1|NA|TRBJ2-2|NA
CASSSYGTAVTGGELFF
TGCGCCAGCAGCAGTTATGGGACGGCTGTAACAGGCGGGGAGCTGTTTTTT
>TRBV6-5|NA|TRBJ2-1|NA
CASRRTNNEQFF
TGTGCCAGTCGTCGGACGAACAATGAGCAGTTCTTC
>TRBV27|NA|TRBJ1-6|NA
CASKVRGYNSPLHF
TGTGCCAGCAAAGTCAGGGGCTATAATTCACCCCTCCACTTT
>TRBV10-3|NA|TRBJ1-5|NA
CAISDNAGGQPQHF
TGTGCCATCAGTGACAATGCCGGGGGTCAGCCCCAGCATTTT
>TRBV5-1|NA|TRBJ1-2|once
CASSLEAAGYGYTF
TGCGCCAGCAGCTTGGAAGCGGCAGGGTATGGCTACACCTTC
>TRBV28|NA|TRBJ1-6|NA
CASRLATGYNSPLHF
TGTGCCAGCAGGTTGGCGACGGGGTATAATTCACCCCTCCACTTT
>TRBV19|TRBD1|TRBJ2-7|once
CASSNQGATLYEQYF
TGTGCCAGTAGTAATCAGGGGGCTACTCTCTACGAGCAGTACTTC
>TRBV7-2|NA|TRBJ2-7|NA
CASSRDYYEQYF
TGTGCCAGCAGCCGCGACTACTACGAGCAGTACTTC
>TRBV4-3|NA|TRBJ2-5|NA
CASSQERVGVETQYF
TGCGCCAGCAGCCAAGAGAGGGTCGGGGTGGAGACCCAGTACTTC
>TRBV6-6|NA|TRBJ1-5|NA
CASSLRGGVEPPLPQHF
TGTGCCAGCAGTCTCCGGGGGGGGGTCGAACCCCCTCTACCCCAGCATTTT
>TRBV4-3|NA|TRBJ2-2|few
CASSQETGELFF
TGCGCCAGCAGCCAAGAGACCGGGGAGCTGTTTTTT
>TRBV9|NA|TRBJ2-1|NA
CASNWIGENEQFF
TGTGCCAGTAACTGGATCGGGGAGAATGAGCAGTTCTTC
>TRBV5-1|NA|TRBJ1-6|NA
CASSLAEGRHSPLHF
TGCGCCAGCAGCTTGGCCGAGGGTCGTCATTCACCCCTCCACTTT
>TRBV29-1|NA|TRBJ2-2|NA
CSVQSSNTGELFF
TGCAGCGTTCAAAGTTCGAACACCGGGGAGCTGTTTTTT
>TRBV6-2/TRBV6-3|NA|TRBJ1-3|NA
CASSNPPWRTAYTIYF
TGTGCCAGCAGTAACCCCCCATGGAGGACAGCCTACACCATATATTTT
>TRBV7-8|NA|TRBJ1-5|NA
CASSLSTGFRNQPQHF
TGTGCCAGCAGTCTAAGCACAGGCTTTCGGAATCAGCCCCAGCATTTT